Listed here is a single TCR beta chain. The data were obtained in a study of blood T cells in healthy people across ages. The germline CDR1 and CDR2 sequences are SNHLY and FYNNEI. This CDR3 has 15 residues. Between the trimmed V and J ends, which lost 6 bases and 7 bases, there was a span of 20 bases. Then a second PCR, running roughly 7 to 11 cycles, was carried out with a sample-barcoded 5' primer and a J-beta primer mix. TCRdb analysed the 5' RACE reads with MiXCR anew, one entry per CDR3 protein. Of more than 450,000 distinct CDR3 sequences in the sample, about 26% are singletons; the top ten hold roughly 3.5%. The sample was also linked to a second study, of T cells of mothers and their children.

This chain links TRBV2 with TRBJ2-3, with D perhaps matching TRBD1 or TRBD2 (5 bases each). This clonotype was sampled from a boy under 10 years old in good health. What was sequenced was blood. CDR3 loop: CASSVSWGTGNTQYF. CDR3 nucleotides: TGTGCCAGCAGCGTATCGTGGGGCACGGGGAATACGCAGTATTTT.